Shown below are 27 T cell receptor beta chains from a single sample sequenced in a study of T cells in localized non-small cell lung cancer. Clones were read by immunoSEQ multiplex PCR, and TCRdb kept only the in-frame ones, dropping some. The sample holds under 25,000 clones; about nine tenths are singletons and the top ten take over 20%. The sample here was PBMCs, taken before any cancer treatment. All receptors come from a man aged 40 to 70 with stage II squamous cell lung carcinoma.

This chain links TRBV30 with TRBJ1-2; D unresolved. This CDR3 region has 12 residues. Between the trimmed V and J ends, which lost 1 base and 8 bases, there was a span of 11 bases. Germline CDR1 GTSNPN, CDR2 SVGIG (reference sequence). The CDR3 loop reads CAWSAVPRGYTF. The CDR3 DNA reads as TGTGCCTGGAGTGCAGTGCCTAGGGGCTACACCTTC.

V usage is TRBV19 and J usage is TRBJ1-1, with TRBD1 matching 7 bases. Germline CDR1 is LNHDA and CDR2 is SQIVND (reference sequence). V gave up 5 bases and J gave up 1 base; unmatched junction bases: 4. The CDR3 sequence is 14 residues long. The CDR3 DNA reads TGTGCCAGTAGTGTGGGACAGCGGAACACTGAAGCTTTCTTT. This translates into CASSVGQRNTEAFF.

The chain combines TRBV28 with TRBJ1-1; D ambiguous. V lost 2 bases, J lost 1 base, and 8 bases lay in between. This CDR3 region has 14 residues. Per the germline V gene, CDR1 is MDHEN and CDR2 is SYDVKM. In DNA, the CDR3 is TGTGCCAGCAGTTTACACACCCAGAACACTGAAGCTTTCTTT. Translated, it gives CASSLHTQNTEAFF. Full variable domain (outside the CDR3, taken from reference TRBV28 and TRBJ1-1): DVKVTQSSRYLVKRTGEKVFLECVQDMDHENMFWYRQDPGLGLRLIYFSYDVKMKEKGDIPEGYSVSREKKERFSLILESASTNQTSMYLCASSLHTQNTEAFFGQGTRLTVV.

The table lists this clone with a few counts. The chain uses TRBV5-6 and TRBJ2-7; 9 bases are shared with TRBD1. The CDR3 is made up of 14 amino acids. Germline V gene sequence: CDR1 SGHDT, CDR2 YYEEEE. Trimming at V came to 0 bases and at J to 5 bases, leaving 3 bases not matched to a gene. The CDR3 region has the DNA TGTGCCAGCAGCTTGGGGACAGGGGTCAACGAGCAGTACTTC. Protein product: CASSLGTGVNEQYF.

This sequence joins TRBV7-8 and TRBJ1-4; 10 bases line up with TRBD1. This CDR3 contains 18 residues. J was trimmed by 2 bases and V by 5 bases; bases with no gene match: 11. In germline, CDR1 is SGHVS, CDR2 FQNEAQ. The CDR3 reads CASSRQTGGRKTNEKLFF. The CDR3, as DNA: TGTGCCAGCAGCCGACAGACAGGGGGCAGGAAGACTAATGAAAAACTGTTTTTT.

The rearrangement links TRBV4-3 to TRBJ1-6, with D tentatively TRBD1 (5 bases). The germline gives CDR1 LGHNA, CDR2 YSLEER. This CDR3 is 17 amino acids long. Trimming cost V 0 bases and J 10 bases, with 19 bases left between them. CDR3: CASSQDGRGGSGSPLHF. DNA of the CDR3: TGCGCCAGCAGCCAAGATGGGCGCGGGGGAAGTGGGTCACCCCTCCACTTT.

The CDR3: CASSSWGGKQFF. The CDR3 nucleotides are TGTGCCAGTAGTTCTTGGGGTGGGAAGCAGTTCTTC. The rearrangement joins TRBV19 to TRBJ2-1; no clear D. Germline loops: CDR1 LNHDA, CDR2 SQIVND (reference sequence). The germline V and J ends were trimmed by 5 bases and 11 bases, with 13 bases remaining between them. The CDR3 is made up of 12 amino acids.

This clone has just one count. In nucleotides, the CDR3 is TGTGCCAGCAGCCCCTGGAGAGCATTAGGGGGCTACAGAGTTTTCTTT. Encoded protein: CASSPWRALGGYRVFF. This rearrangement joins TRBV11-2 to TRBJ1-1; 7 bases are a match to TRBD1. Trimming took 5 bases from V and 13 from J; bases not matched to a gene: 22. Germline values: CDR1 SGHAT, CDR2 FQNNGV. The CDR3 spans 16 residues.

The rearrangement joins TRBV6-6 to TRBJ2-5, with D perhaps matching TRBD1 (6 bases). CDR1 and CDR2 from the germline V gene are MNHNY and SVGAGI (reference sequence). V was trimmed by 2 bases and J by 1 base, leaving 8 bases between them. CDR3 length: 14 residues. CDR3 region: CASSYGDTQETQYF. CDR3 sequence (DNA): TGTGCCAGCAGTTACGGGGACACCCAAGAGACCCAGTACTTC.

The chain has TRBV18 and TRBJ2-5, with a possible D match to TRBD2 (7 bases). From germline, CDR1 is KGHSH and CDR2 LQKENI. The V end lost 4 bases, the J end lost 5 bases, and 17 bases lay between the germline ends. The CDR3 contains 15 residues. The CDR3 nucleotides are TGTGCCAGCTCACAAGAGGGGGGGCGCCGGGAGACCCAGTACTTC. Residues: CASSQEGGRRETQYF.

This clone was detected a few times. V usage is TRBV7-6 and J usage is TRBJ1-5; no clear D gene. This CDR3 is 13 amino acids long. Between the trimmed V and J ends, which lost 5 bases and 2 bases, there was a span of 7 bases. CDR1 is SGHVS, CDR2 FNYEAQ, per germline. This CDR3 reads CASSGDGNQPQHF. The CDR3 DNA reads TGTGCCAGCAGCGGAGATGGCAATCAGCCCCAGCATTTT.

In nucleotides, the CDR3 is TGTGCCAGCAGTTACCAGGGGGCTTACAATGAGCAGTTCTTC. Its translation is CASSYQGAYNEQFF. The rearrangement uses TRBV6-5 and TRBJ2-1; TRBD1 matches at 8 bases. CDR1 and CDR2 from the germline V gene are MNHEY and SVGAGI. The CDR3 is 14 amino acids. V shed 2 bases and J 4 bases; nucleotides not matched to a gene: 1.

The rearrangement joins TRBV11-2 to TRBJ2-7, with TRBD2 matching 8 bases. V shed 5 bases and J 6 bases; nucleotides not matched to a gene: 12. The germline gives CDR1 SGHAT, CDR2 FQNNGV. This CDR3 is built from 15 residues. CDR3 coding DNA: TGTGCCAGCAGCCCGGGGGTAGCGGGGTTTGGCGAGCAGTACTTC. Its translation: CASSPGVAGFGEQYF.

CDR3 amino acids: CASSQGAGYEETQYF. The CDR3 nucleotides read TGCGCCAGCAGCCAAGGGGCAGGGTATGAAGAGACCCAGTACTTC. The genes are TRBV4-1 and TRBJ2-5, with D perhaps TRBD1 (5 bases). Germline V gives CDR1 MGHRA, CDR2 YSYEKL. The V and J ends lost 1 base and 3 bases respectively, with 12 bases between them. The CDR3 runs to 15 residues.

The chain links TRBV28 to TRBJ1-4; D remains ambiguous. CDR1 and CDR2 from the germline V gene are MDHEN and SYDVKM. The CDR3 spans 11 residues. Trimming shortened V by 6 bases and J by 8 bases, and 7 bases separated the two germline ends. The CDR3 DNA reads as TGTGCCAGCAGAACCTCCGAAAAACTGTTTTTT. It specifies CASRTSEKLFF.

The genes are TRBV6-6 and TRBJ2-3; 7 nucleotides line up with TRBD2. There are 14 residues in the CDR3. The V gene end was trimmed by 4 bases and the J gene end by 6 bases; junction bases not matched to a gene: 7. Germline assignment: CDR1 MNHNY and CDR2 SVGAGI (reference sequence). The CDR3 sequence: CASSWRTRVDTQYF. The CDR3 DNA is TGTGCCAGCAGTTGGCGGACTAGGGTGGATACGCAGTATTTT.

This clone came up a few times. This chain links TRBV4-2 with TRBJ1-1; D gene uncertain. The germline V and J ends were trimmed by 4 bases and 4 bases, with 7 bases remaining between them. The CDR3 runs 12 residues. Germline CDR1 reads LGHNA; CDR2 reads YNFKEQ. The CDR3 is CASSREGTEAFF. In DNA, the CDR3 is TGTGCCAGCAGCCGGGAAGGCACTGAAGCTTTCTTT.

The chain uses TRBV2 and TRBJ2-7, with 10 bases matching TRBD1. Per germline, CDR1 SNHLY and CDR2 FYNNEI. The V and J ends lost 2 bases and 2 bases, in that order; junction bases with no gene match: 6. The CDR3 extends over 16 amino acids. In nucleotides, the CDR3 is TGTGCCAGCAGTGAATATGCCGGGACAGGGGCCTACGAGCAGTACTTC. Translated, it gives CASSEYAGTGAYEQYF.

V is TRBV14 and J is TRBJ1-1; D gene ambiguous. Per germline, CDR1 SGHDN and CDR2 FVKESK. The CDR3 consists of 16 residues. Between the trimmed V and J ends, which lost 1 base and 0 bases, there was a span of 12 bases. DNA of the CDR3: TGTGCCAGCAGCCAAGTTGGACGGCCGATGAACACTGAAGCTTTCTTT. Protein product: CASSQVGRPMNTEAFF.

The chain recombines TRBV6-1 with TRBJ1-3, with D unresolved. The CDR3 length is 15 residues. V was pared by 6 bases and J by 4 bases, with 16 bases between. Germline V gene data show CDR1 as MNHNS and CDR2 as SASEGT. This CDR3 reads CASRLDSSSGNTIYF. The CDR3 nucleotides are TGTGCCAGCAGACTAGATTCGAGTAGCGGAAACACCATATATTTT.

This rearrangement joins TRBV11-2 to TRBJ1-4; the D is unclear. The CDR3 length is 15 residues. The V end lost 4 bases, the J end lost 8 bases, and 17 bases lay between the germline ends. Germline lookup yields CDR1 SGHAT and CDR2 FQNNGV. The CDR3: CASSYLPQGEEKLFF. DNA of the CDR3: TGTGCCAGCAGCTACCTACCCCAAGGCGAGGAAAAACTGTTTTTT.

A few counts support this clone. V and J are TRBV4-1 and TRBJ1-1; the D is unclear. Trimming pared 0 bases from V and 1 base from J, leaving 12 bases between. Germline CDR1 and CDR2: MGHRA and YSYEKL. The CDR3 covers 16 residues. The CDR3 sequence: CASSQDWLTRNTEAFF. As DNA, the CDR3 is TGCGCCAGCAGCCAAGATTGGCTGACACGGAACACTGAAGCTTTCTTT.

The rearrangement uses TRBV7-9 and TRBJ2-2; 12 nucleotides agree with TRBD2. Germline trimming cut 5 bases from V and 7 bases from J; bases unmatched to any gene: 8. CDR1 and CDR2 from the germline V gene are SEHNR and FQNEAQ (reference sequence). The CDR3 covers 16 residues. The CDR3 region is CASSPASGGANGELFF. DNA for the CDR3: TGTGCCAGCAGCCCGGCTAGCGGGGGGGCCAACGGGGAGCTGTTTTTT. Supplemented by reference TRBV7-9 and TRBJ2-2, the full variable domain reads DTGVSQNPRHKITKRGQNVTFRCDPISEHNRLYWYRQTLGQGPEFLTYFQNEAQLEKSRLLSDRFSAERPKGSFSTLEIQRTEQGDSAMYLCASSPASGGANGELFFGEGSRLTVL.

The chain couples TRBV27 to TRBJ1-6; no firm D call. CDR1 and CDR2 from the germline V gene are MNHEY and SMNVEV (reference sequence). This CDR3 region has 14 residues. Trimming stripped 1 base from V and 9 bases from J, with 10 bases between. This CDR3 reads CASSLWQSRSPLHF. CDR3 sequence (DNA): TGTGCCAGCAGTTTATGGCAGAGTCGTTCACCCCTCCACTTT.

Details on this clone: Compared with germline, one end of the junction differs, possibly owing to a read error. CDR3 sequence reads: CASKSGTTDGEQFF. The DNA for the CDR3 is TGTGCTAGCAAGAGCGGGACTACAGACGGAGAGCAGTTCTTC. The chain uses TRBV7-7 and TRBJ2-1; 7 bases are shared with TRBD2. This CDR3 comprises 14 residues. Germline CDR1 reads SSHAT; CDR2 reads FNYEAQ (reference sequence).

This clone was detected once. The J gene is TRBJ1-2, the V gene TRBV7-2; possibly TRBD1 for D (5 bases). Between the trimmed V and J ends, which lost 3 bases and 4 bases, there was a span of 18 bases. The CDR3 extends over 16 amino acids. The V gene's germline CDR1 is SGHTA and CDR2 FQGNSA. CDR3 DNA sequence: TGTGCCAGCAGCTTTCTTTCAGGGAGGGAGTTCTATGGCTACACCTTC. Its translation: CASSFLSGREFYGYTF.

The genes are TRBV27 and TRBJ1-4; D is unclear. Germline CDR1 and CDR2: MNHEY and SMNVEV (reference sequence). The length of the CDR3 is 14 residues. Between the trimmed V and J ends, which lost 4 bases and 3 bases, there was a span of 9 bases. CDR3 region: CASSSRLPNEKLFF. Here the CDR3 DNA reads TGTGCCAGCAGTTCCAGACTCCCTAATGAAAAACTGTTTTTT.